These T cell receptor beta chains were read from a single sample in a study of CD4+ T cells in melanoma. TCRdb's copy holds only in-frame clones and misses some; the assay was immunoSEQ multiplex PCR. The sample shows 10,000 to 13,000 clones, 55% to 75% of them seen only once. The source material was cells from a culture (not recorded whether cultured in vitro). These receptors all come from a human donor with melanoma. CDR3s include the opening cysteine and the closing phenylalanine or tryptophan. D genes are given only for firm matches. Size values are once, few and many counts, or a class for expanded clones, and some rows have none.

D	V	size	J	CDR3	DNA
.	TRBV5-8	.	TRBJ2-2	CASSFPRSYGTGELFF	TGTGCCAGCAGCTTTCCCCGTTCGTATGGTACCGGGGAGCTGTTTTTT
.	TRBV2	.	TRBJ1-5	CASIANNPSNQPQHF	TGTGCCAGCATCGCCAACAACCCCAGCAATCAGCCCCAGCATTTT
.	TRBV5-4	.	TRBJ2-1	CASSLAGQGEYNEQFF	TGTGCCAGCAGCCTAGCGGGACAGGGAGAATACAATGAGCAGTTCTTC
.	TRBV11-2	.	TRBJ1-6	CASSLGGTGNSPLHF	TGTGCCAGCAGCTTAGGAGGGACGGGAAATTCACCCCTCCACTTT
.	TRBV30	.	TRBJ1-2	CAWSVWGRGYYGYTF	TGTGCCTGGAGTGTATGGGGAAGGGGGTACTATGGCTACACCTTC
TRBD1	TRBV15	.	TRBJ2-1	CATSPGTGDYNEQFF	TGTGCCACCAGCCCCGGGACAGGGGATTACAATGAGCAGTTCTTC
.	TRBV5-8	.	TRBJ1-2	CASSLGGNNYGYTF	TGTGCCAGCAGCTTGGGAGGAAACAACTATGGCTACACCTTC
.	TRBV5-1	.	TRBJ2-1	CASSWLNGNEQFF	TGCGCCAGCAGCTGGCTAAATGGCAATGAGCAGTTCTTC
TRBD1	TRBV7-2	.	TRBJ1-3	CASSPRAQGHPGSGNTIYF	TGTGCCAGCAGCCCCAGGGCACAGGGGCATCCCGGCTCTGGAAACACCATATATTTT
.	TRBV6-5	.	TRBJ1-1	CASSEVRGTEAFF	TGTGCCAGCAGTGAAGTCCGGGGCACTGAAGCTTTCTTT
TRBD2	TRBV10-1	.	TRBJ2-3	CASSESNGGGSTDTQYF	TGCGCCAGCAGTGAGTCGAACGGCGGGGGTAGCACAGATACGCAGTATTTT
.	TRBV5-1	few	TRBJ1-2	CASSLGSGRSGYTF	TGCGCCAGCAGCTTGGGATCGGGACGGAGTGGCTACACCTTC
.	TRBV30	.	TRBJ1-4	CASQRTTNEKLFF	TGTGCTTCCCAACGCACAACTAATGAAAAACTGTTTTTT
.	TRBV9	.	TRBJ1-2	CASSRRGDGYTF	TGTGCCAGCAGCCGCAGAGGGGATGGCTACACCTTC
.	TRBV11-3	few	TRBJ2-7	CASSSQGYEQYF	TGTGCCAGCAGCTCACAGGGTTACGAGCAGTACTTC
TRBD2	TRBV9	.	TRBJ2-5	CASSPRTSGGSYGETQYF	TGTGCCAGCAGCCCCCGGACTAGCGGGGGATCCTACGGGGAGACCCAGTACTTC
TRBD2	TRBV18	.	TRBJ2-1	CASSPLPWTSGGHNGEQFF	TGTGCCAGCTCACCCCTTCCCTGGACTAGCGGGGGGCATAATGGTGAGCAGTTCTTC
.	TRBV7-3	once	TRBJ2-3	CASSLGQGQNTDTQYF	TGTGCCAGCAGCTTAGGTCAGGGGCAGAACACAGATACGCAGTATTTT
.	TRBV5-1	.	TRBJ2-1	CASSLASSNEQFF	TGCGCCAGCAGCTTGGCCTCTAGTAATGAGCAGTTCTTC
.	TRBV6-1	.	TRBJ2-5	CASSRQGIEAQYF	TGTGCCAGCAGTAGGCAGGGTATCGAGGCCCAGTACTTC
TRBD1	TRBV7-2	once	TRBJ2-7	CASSLWDRVNEQYF	TGTGCCAGCAGCCTATGGGACAGGGTCAACGAGCAGTACTTC
.	TRBV7-2	.	TRBJ1-1	CASSVGQLSGRNTEAFF	TGTGCCAGCAGCGTAGGACAGTTGTCGGGTAGGAACACTGAAGCTTTCTTT
.	TRBV7-9	.	TRBJ2-5	CASSSSSSGETQYF	TGTGCCAGCAGCTCTTCTAGCTCTGGCGAGACCCAGTACTTC
TRBD1	TRBV2	once	TRBJ2-1	CASDRGWDTYNEQFF	TGTGCCAGCGACAGGGGCTGGGATACCTACAATGAGCAGTTCTTC
.	TRBV19	.	TRBJ1-1	CASRGHPNTEAFF	TGTGCCAGCCGGGGGCACCCGAACACTGAAGCTTTCTTT
.	TRBV6-1	once	TRBJ1-2	CASTHAGTGRDGYTF	TGTGCCAGCACGCACGCGGGGACTGGAAGGGACGGCTACACCTTC
TRBD1	TRBV5-1	.	TRBJ2-7	CASSLPRTGETYEQYF	TGCGCCAGCAGCCTCCCACGGACAGGGGAGACCTACGAGCAGTACTTC
TRBD1	TRBV6-1	.	TRBJ1-4	CASSEPSWTGYNEKLFF	TGTGCCAGCAGTGAACCTAGTTGGACAGGTTATAATGAAAAACTGTTTTTT
TRBD1	TRBV18	few	TRBJ1-1	CASSPLGTGTTEAFF	TGTGCCAGCTCACCCCTCGGGACAGGGACTACTGAAGCTTTCTTT
.	TRBV6-1	.	TRBJ1-1	CASRYGTPTNTEAFF	TGTGCCAGCAGGTATGGGACGCCGACCAACACTGAAGCTTTCTTT
.	TRBV5-4	.	TRBJ1-3	CASSSEAGDAIYF	TGTGCCAGCAGCTCTGAAGCTGGGGACGCCATATATTTT
.	TRBV7-9	few	TRBJ1-1	CASSPPGKGTEAFF	TGTGCCAGCAGCCCTCCTGGTAAGGGCACTGAAGCTTTCTTT
TRBD2	TRBV5-1	.	TRBJ2-1	CASSLFLAGYEQFF	TGCGCCAGCAGCTTGTTCTTAGCGGGGTATGAGCAGTTCTTC
.	TRBV5-1	few	TRBJ2-5	CASRMEPQETQYF	TGCGCCAGCAGGATGGAGCCCCAAGAGACCCAGTACTTC
.	TRBV5-1	few	TRBJ1-5	CASSSTGGSGQPQHF	TGCGCCAGCAGCTCCACCGGGGGATCAGGTCAGCCCCAGCATTTT
TRBD1	TRBV5-5	once	TRBJ2-7	CASSLTGTGGLYEQYF	TGTGCCAGCAGCTTAACCGGGACAGGGGGACTTTACGAGCAGTACTTC
TRBD2	TRBV5-1	.	TRBJ2-7	CASNGDYYEQYF	TGCGCCAGCAATGGGGACTACTACGAGCAGTACTTC
TRBD2	TRBV4-1	.	TRBJ2-3	CASSRGTSGPPTDTQYF	TGCGCCAGCAGCCGGGGGACTAGCGGGCCCCCCACAGATACGCAGTATTTT
.	TRBV29-1	.	TRBJ2-7	CSVVVAGKIYEQYF	TGCAGCGTTGTAGTGGCGGGCAAAATCTACGAGCAGTACTTC
.	TRBV11-2	few	TRBJ1-2	CASSISGGAYGYTF	TGTGCCAGCAGCATTTCGGGGGGCGCTTATGGCTACACCTTC
.	TRBV2	.	TRBJ1-5	CASSRQFLADQPQHF	TGTGCCAGCAGCCGACAGTTTCTTGCGGATCAGCCCCAGCATTTT
.	TRBV11-2	few	TRBJ2-1	CASSFGASRFVDNEQFF	TGTGCCAGCAGCTTCGGGGCTAGTAGGTTCGTAGACAATGAGCAGTTCTTC
.	TRBV7-2	.	TRBJ2-5	CATAGGGFGKETQYF	TGTGCCACGGCCGGAGGGGGGTTTGGGAAAGAGACCCAGTACTTC
.	TRBV18	.	TRBJ2-7	CASSHSGTYNYEQYF	TGTGCCAGCTCACACTCCGGGACATACAACTACGAGCAGTACTTC
TRBD1	TRBV6-5	.	TRBJ1-5	CASTEDRGYQPQHF	TGTGCCAGCACCGAGGACAGGGGATATCAGCCCCAGCATTTT
.	TRBV27	.	TRBJ2-5	CASSLRSPAGETQYF	TGTGCCAGCAGTTTGAGAAGTCCCGCCGGAGAGACCCAGTACTTC
.	TRBV11-2	.	TRBJ1-1	CASSPRQRLNTEAFF	TGTGCCAGCAGCCCCCGACAGCGTCTGAACACTGAAGCTTTCTTT
.	TRBV7-2	.	TRBJ1-2	CASSDRGGKVYGYTF	TGTGCCAGCAGTGATCGGGGGGGCAAGGTCTATGGCTACACCTTC
.	TRBV7-8	few	TRBJ1-2	CASSQLGGVEDGYTF	TGTGCCAGCAGCCAGCTAGGAGGGGTAGAGGATGGCTACACCTTC